This record looks at one T cell receptor beta chain sequence and its context. Its target is not known. The data were taken from a study of cytomegalovirus exposure and HLA in healthy donors. The study's findings and limits: Sequences of the TCR beta chain were said to predict the HLA-A and HLA-B alleles of most subjects accurately. Later findings reportedly placed an Asian-associated ancestry cluster below the approximately 620-donor mean for N-insertions.

The CDR3 runs to 16 residues. Trimming pared 1 base from V and 3 bases from J, leaving 14 bases between. CDR1 and CDR2 from the germline V gene are MGHRA and YSYEKL. The PCR employed 60 Vbeta primers together with 13 Jbeta primers. TCRdb keeps only in-frame clones here, not all; method: immunoSEQ multiplex PCR. The sample lists around 150,000 clones; around 85% were seen once. The specimen was PBMCs. The V gene is TRBV4-1, the J gene TRBJ2-3; D is unresolved. The sequence was collected from a woman under 40 in good health and CMV-seronegative. The CDR3 coding sequence is TGCGCCAGCAGCCAAGTGACCCCGGAGAATACAGATACGCAGTATTTT. Residues: CASSQVTPENTDTQYF.